The 11 T cell receptor beta chains in this list originate from one sample, sequenced in a study of T cell responses to AZD1222 COVID-19 vaccine. Sequencing used immunoSEQ multiplex PCR; TCRdb keeps in-frame clones, though not all of them. The sample lists 98,000 or so clones; about 93% were seen once. The sample here was peripheral blood, taken on day 0 of AZD1222 vaccination. These receptors all stem from an adult in good health.

The rearrangement uses TRBV7-2 and TRBJ2-2; 12 bases are shared with TRBD2. Germline values: CDR1 SGHTA, CDR2 FQGNSA. The V and J ends lost 4 bases and 8 bases, in that order; junction bases with no gene match: 11. The CDR3 runs to 17 residues. CDR3 nucleotide sequence: TGTGCCAGCAGCTCCAAGAGGACTAGCGGGGCCCGTGGGGAGCTGTTTTTT. It codes for CASSSKRTSGARGELFF. The complete variable domain, with remaining parts taken from reference TRBV7-2 and TRBJ2-2, reads GAGVSQSPSNKVTEKGKDVELRCDPISGHTALYWYRQSLGQGLEFLIYFQGNSAPDKSGLPSDRFSAERTGGSVSTLTIQRTQQEDSAVYLCASSSKRTSGARGELFFGEGSRLTVL.

The chain couples TRBV28 to TRBJ2-1; 10 positions match TRBD2. V dropped 7 bases and J dropped 3; count of bases not matched to a gene: 12. Germline V lookup: CDR1 MDHEN, CDR2 SYDVKM. The CDR3 loop spans 17 amino acids. CDR3 sequence (DNA): TGTGCCAGCACCCTAGCGGGAGTGGGGGCCCTCTACAATGAGCAGTTCTTC. This gives the protein CASTLAGVGALYNEQFF.

The rearrangement links TRBV28 to TRBJ1-2, with D possibly TRBD1 on 6 matching bases. CDR1 MDHEN and CDR2 SYDVKM come from the germline V gene. V gave up 4 bases and J gave up 8 bases, with 14 bases separating them. This CDR3 region has 13 residues. This CDR3 is CASSYRDGRGYTF. The CDR3 bases are TGTGCCAGCAGTTACAGGGATGGGAGAGGCTACACCTTC.

J is TRBJ1-6 and V is TRBV11-2; the match to TRBD1 covers 7 bases. The length of the CDR3 is 14 residues. CDR1 SGHAT and CDR2 FQNNGV come from the germline V gene. The V and J ends lost 6 bases and 7 bases, in that order; junction bases with no gene match: 6. DNA of the CDR3: TGTGCCAGCAGGGAGAACAGGGGCAATTCACCCCTCCACTTT. Protein product: CASRENRGNSPLHF.

The J gene is TRBJ2-5, the V gene TRBV28; TRBD2 agrees at 15 bases. With V trimmed by 6 bases and J by 5 bases, 7 bases remained unmatched. CDR3 length equals 16 residues. Germline assignment: CDR1 MDHEN and CDR2 SYDVKM. CDR3 bases: TGTGCCAGCAGATCTCTTGGACTAGCGGGGGGGGAGACCCAGTACTTC. Translated: CASRSLGLAGGETQYF.

The chain joins TRBV19 to TRBJ2-1; a possible D gene is TRBD2 (6 bases). V gave up 7 bases and J gave up 9 bases, with 25 bases separating them. Germline-derived CDR1 and CDR2 are LNHDA and SQIVND (reference sequence). This CDR3 spans 16 amino acids. CDR3 residues: CASTPKRDFLFREQFF. Written as DNA, the CDR3 is TGTGCCAGTACCCCTAAGAGGGACTTCTTGTTTCGTGAGCAGTTCTTC.

The chain links TRBV28 to TRBJ2-5; D is possibly TRBD2 (5 bases). V was pared by 4 bases and J by 2 bases, with 11 bases between. Looked up from germline, CDR1 is MDHEN and CDR2 is SYDVKM. The CDR3 totals 14 residues. Written as DNA, the CDR3 is TGTGCCAGCAGTTCGGGGTCCTCACAAGAGACCCAGTACTTC. It translates to CASSSGSSQETQYF.

The genes are TRBV2 and TRBJ2-7; 11 positions agree with TRBD1. V trimming: 6 bases; J trimming: 2 bases; junction bases outside the gene matches: 9. The CDR3 covers 16 residues. Looked up from germline, CDR1 is SNHLY and CDR2 is FYNNEI. The CDR3: CASRRAPGQGAYEQYF. The CDR3 DNA sequence: TGTGCCAGCAGAAGAGCCCCGGGACAGGGGGCCTACGAGCAGTACTTC.

V gene TRBV7-9 combines with J gene TRBJ2-7; TRBD1 might be the D (5 bases). The germline V and J ends were trimmed by 3 bases and 3 bases, with 15 bases remaining between them. CDR3 size: 15 residues. Looked up from germline, CDR1 is SEHNR and CDR2 is FQNEAQ (reference sequence). The CDR3 is CASSLLQGKVYEQYF. CDR3 nucleotide sequence: TGTGCCAGCAGCTTGTTGCAGGGTAAAGTCTACGAGCAGTACTTC.

The genes are TRBV6-1 and TRBJ2-1; the match to TRBD2 covers 9 bases. The CDR3 is 18 residues long. V trimming: 2 bases; J trimming: 8 bases; junction bases outside the gene matches: 16. CDR1 is MNHNS, CDR2 SASEGT, per germline. The CDR3 nucleotides are TGTGCCAGCAGTGAAAACCCCCGAAGCGGGAGGAGGCTCTATGAGCAGTTCTTC. Protein: CASSENPRSGRRLYEQFF.

The chain employs TRBV18 and TRBJ2-5, with 7 bases matching TRBD1. The CDR3 extends over 14 amino acids. Looked up from germline, CDR1 is KGHSH and CDR2 is LQKENI. Losses at the gene ends were 3 bases for V and 4 bases for J; bases not matched to a gene: 5. In DNA form, the CDR3 reads TGTGCCAGCTCACCGACAGGGTCAAGAGAGACCCAGTACTTC. As protein: CASSPTGSRETQYF.